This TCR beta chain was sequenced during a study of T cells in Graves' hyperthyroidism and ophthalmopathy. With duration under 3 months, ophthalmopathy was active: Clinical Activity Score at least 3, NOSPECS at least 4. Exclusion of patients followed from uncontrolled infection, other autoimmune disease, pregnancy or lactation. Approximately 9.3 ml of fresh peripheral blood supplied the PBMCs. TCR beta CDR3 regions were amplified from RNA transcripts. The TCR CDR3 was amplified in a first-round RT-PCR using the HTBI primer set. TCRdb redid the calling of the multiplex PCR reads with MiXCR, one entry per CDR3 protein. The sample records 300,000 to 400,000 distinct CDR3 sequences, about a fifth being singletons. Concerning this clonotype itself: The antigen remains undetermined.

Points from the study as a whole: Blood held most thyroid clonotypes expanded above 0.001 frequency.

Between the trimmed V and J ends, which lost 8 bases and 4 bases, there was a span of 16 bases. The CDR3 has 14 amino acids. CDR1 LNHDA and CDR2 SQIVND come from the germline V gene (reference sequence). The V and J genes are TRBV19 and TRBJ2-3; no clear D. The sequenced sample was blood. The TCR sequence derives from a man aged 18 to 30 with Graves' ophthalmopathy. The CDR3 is CASGEGYRPDTQYF. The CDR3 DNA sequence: TGTGCCAGTGGGGAAGGGTATCGGCCAGATACGCAGTATTTT.